The source of this TCR beta chain is a study of cytomegalovirus exposure and HLA in healthy donors. Overall study findings and caveats: Three CMV-associated chains proved CMV antigen-specific in vitro. Despite most TCR sequences being rare, some public TCRs occurred in many donors.

TCRdb keeps only in-frame clones here, not all; method: immunoSEQ multiplex PCR. The sample records fewer than 150,000 clones, almost 90% being singletons. Concerning this clone itself: Its antigen is unknown.

Losses at the gene ends were 0 bases for V and 4 bases for J; bases not matched to a gene: 7. CDR1 is MNHNS and CDR2 is SASEGT in the germline V gene. The CDR3 consists of 18 residues. The V and J genes are TRBV6-1 and TRBJ2-6; 9 bases match TRBD1. This TCR was sampled from a woman under 30 in good health and CMV-seropositive. Source material: PBMCs. In nucleotides, the CDR3 is TGTGCCAGCAGTGAAGCGCTGACAGGGGGTGCAGGGGCCAACGTCCTGACTTTC. Its protein is CASSEALTGGAGANVLTF.